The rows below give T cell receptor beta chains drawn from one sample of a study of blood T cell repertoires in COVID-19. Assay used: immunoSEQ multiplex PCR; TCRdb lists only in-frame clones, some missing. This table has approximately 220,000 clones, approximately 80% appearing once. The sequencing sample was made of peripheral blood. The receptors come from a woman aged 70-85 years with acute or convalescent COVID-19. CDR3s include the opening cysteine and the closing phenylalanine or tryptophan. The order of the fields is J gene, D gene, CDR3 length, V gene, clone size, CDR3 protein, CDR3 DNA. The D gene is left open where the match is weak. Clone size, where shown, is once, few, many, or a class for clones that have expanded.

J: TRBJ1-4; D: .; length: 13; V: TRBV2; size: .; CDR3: CASNAHRGEKLFF; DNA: TGTGCCAGCAATGCCCACCGGGGTGAAAAACTGTTTTTT
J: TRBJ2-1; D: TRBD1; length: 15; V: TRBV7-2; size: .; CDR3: CASSSQQGKHNEQFF; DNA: TGTGCCAGCAGCTCCCAACAGGGGAAGCACAATGAGCAGTTCTTC
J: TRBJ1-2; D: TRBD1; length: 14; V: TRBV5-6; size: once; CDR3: CASSPDRGDHGYTF; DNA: TGTGCCAGCAGCCCGGACAGGGGGGATCATGGCTACACCTTC
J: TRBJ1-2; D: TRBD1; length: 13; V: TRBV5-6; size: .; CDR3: CASSWGTDYGYTF; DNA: TGTGCCAGCAGCTGGGGGACAGACTATGGCTACACCTTC
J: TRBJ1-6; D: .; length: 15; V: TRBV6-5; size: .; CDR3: CASSYSPGRNSPLHF; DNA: TGTGCCAGCAGTTACTCACCGGGGAGAAATTCACCCCTCCACTTT
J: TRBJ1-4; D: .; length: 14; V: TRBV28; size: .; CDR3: CASSSYRDDEKLFF; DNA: TGTGCCAGCAGCTCCTACAGGGATGATGAAAAACTGTTTTTT
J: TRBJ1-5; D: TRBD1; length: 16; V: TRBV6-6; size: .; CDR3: CASSYPGTEINQPQHF; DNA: TGTGCCAGCAGTTATCCCGGGACAGAAATCAATCAGCCCCAGCATTTT
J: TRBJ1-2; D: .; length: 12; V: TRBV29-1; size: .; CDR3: CSVGSGLDGYTF; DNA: TGCAGCGTAGGATCAGGGTTGGATGGCTACACCTTC
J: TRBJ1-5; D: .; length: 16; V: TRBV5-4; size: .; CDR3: CASSLSPGRVNQPQHF; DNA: TGTGCCAGCAGCTTGTCGCCAGGGCGAGTCAATCAGCCCCAGCATTTT
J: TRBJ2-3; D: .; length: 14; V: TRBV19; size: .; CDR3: CASSMGRGTDTQYF; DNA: TGTGCCAGTAGTATGGGTCGAGGGACAGATACGCAGTATTTT
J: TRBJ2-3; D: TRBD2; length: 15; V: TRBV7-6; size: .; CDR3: CASSRLAGGSDTQYF; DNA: TGTGCCAGCAGCCGTCTAGCGGGGGGCTCCGATACGCAGTATTTT
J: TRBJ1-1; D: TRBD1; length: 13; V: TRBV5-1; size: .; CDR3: CASSPGTGNEAFF; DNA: TGCGCCAGCAGTCCCGGGACAGGGAATGAAGCTTTCTTT
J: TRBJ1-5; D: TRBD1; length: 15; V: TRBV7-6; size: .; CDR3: CASSLEDRGDQPQHF; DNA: TGTGCCAGCAGCTTAGAGGACAGGGGAGATCAGCCCCAGCATTTT
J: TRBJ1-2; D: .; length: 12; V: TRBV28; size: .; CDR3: CASSLLSYGYTF; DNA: TGTGCCAGCAGTTTATTGTCGTATGGCTACACCTTC
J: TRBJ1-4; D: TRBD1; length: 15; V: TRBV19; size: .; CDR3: CASTGQLATNEKLFF; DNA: TGTGCCAGTACGGGACAGCTAGCAACTAATGAAAAACTGTTTTTT
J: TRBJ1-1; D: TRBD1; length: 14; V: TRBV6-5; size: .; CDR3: CASRGQGANTEAFF; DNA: TGTGCCAGCAGGGGACAGGGAGCGAACACTGAAGCTTTCTTT
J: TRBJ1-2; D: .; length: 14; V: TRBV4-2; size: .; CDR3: CASSQSGADYGYTF; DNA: TGTGCCAGCAGCCAATCAGGGGCCGACTATGGCTACACCTTC
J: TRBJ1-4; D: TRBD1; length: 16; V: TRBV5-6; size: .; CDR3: CASSLTGQTINEKLFF; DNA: TGTGCCAGCAGCCTTACGGGACAGACAATTAATGAAAAACTGTTTTTT
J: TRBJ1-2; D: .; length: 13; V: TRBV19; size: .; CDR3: CASSIGGRERYTF; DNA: TGTGCCAGTAGTATAGGCGGGAGGGAGCGCTACACCTTC
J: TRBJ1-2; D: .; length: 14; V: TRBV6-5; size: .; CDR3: CASRLQGRNYGYTF; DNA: TGTGCCAGCAGACTACAGGGACGTAACTATGGCTACACCTTC
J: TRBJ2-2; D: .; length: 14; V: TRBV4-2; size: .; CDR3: CASSERLSTGELFF; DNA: TGTGCCAGCAGCGAGAGGCTATCCACCGGGGAGCTGTTTTTT
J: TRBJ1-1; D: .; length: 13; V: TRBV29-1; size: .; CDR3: CSVVRTVNTEAFF; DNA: TGCAGCGTTGTCCGGACAGTGAACACTGAAGCTTTCTTT
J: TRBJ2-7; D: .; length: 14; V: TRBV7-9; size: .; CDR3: CASSPTQGPYEQYF; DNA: TGTGCCAGCAGCCCCACCCAGGGGCCCTACGAGCAGTACTTC
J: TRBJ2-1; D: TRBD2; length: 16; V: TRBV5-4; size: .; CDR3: CASRNSLAGGVNEQFF; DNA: TGTGCCAGCAGGAACTCACTAGCGGGGGGGGTCAATGAGCAGTTCTTC
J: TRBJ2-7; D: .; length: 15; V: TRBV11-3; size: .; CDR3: CASSIGQGILYEQYF; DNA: TGTGCCAGCAGCATAGGGCAGGGTATCCTCTACGAGCAGTACTTC
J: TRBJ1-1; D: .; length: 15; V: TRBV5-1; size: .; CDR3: CASSLAVGGGTEAFF; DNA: TGCGCCAGCAGCTTGGCCGTAGGGGGTGGCACTGAAGCTTTCTTT
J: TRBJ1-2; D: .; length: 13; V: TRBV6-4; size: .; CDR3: CASSDSWSYGYTF; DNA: TGTGCCAGCAGTGACTCTTGGAGTTATGGCTACACCTTC
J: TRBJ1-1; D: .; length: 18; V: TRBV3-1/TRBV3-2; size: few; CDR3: CASSQELTGIRYGTEAFF; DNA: TGTGCCAGCAGCCAAGAACTAACAGGGATAAGGTACGGCACTGAAGCTTTCTTT
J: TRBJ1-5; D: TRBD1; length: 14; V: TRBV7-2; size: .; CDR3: CASSLVDRGQPQHF; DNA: TGTGCCAGCAGCTTAGTTGACAGGGGTCAGCCCCAGCATTTT
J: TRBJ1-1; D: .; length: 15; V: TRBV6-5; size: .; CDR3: CASSGTGRGSTEAFF; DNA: TGTGCCAGCAGCGGGACGGGGAGGGGGAGCACTGAAGCTTTCTTT
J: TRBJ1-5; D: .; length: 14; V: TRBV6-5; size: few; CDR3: CASSLRQDGQPQHF; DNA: TGTGCCAGCAGCCTAAGACAGGATGGTCAGCCCCAGCATTTT
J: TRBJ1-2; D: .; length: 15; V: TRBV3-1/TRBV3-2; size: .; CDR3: CASSQVRGLNYGYTF; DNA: TGTGCCAGCAGCCAAGTGCGGGGCCTCAACTATGGCTACACCTTC
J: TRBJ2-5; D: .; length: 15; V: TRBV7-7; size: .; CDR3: CASSLGRTYQETQYF; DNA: TGTGCCAGCAGCTTAGGCCGGACTTACCAAGAGACCCAGTACTTC
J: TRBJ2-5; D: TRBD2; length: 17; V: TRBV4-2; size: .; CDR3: CASSQDPPGGGQETQYF; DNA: TGTGCCAGCAGCCAAGATCCCCCCGGGGGGGGCCAAGAGACCCAGTACTTC
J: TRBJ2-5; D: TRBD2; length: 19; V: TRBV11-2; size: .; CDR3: CASSFTPRGLAGGQETQYF; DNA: TGTGCCAGCAGCTTCACACCCCGGGGACTAGCGGGGGGCCAGGAGACCCAGTACTTC
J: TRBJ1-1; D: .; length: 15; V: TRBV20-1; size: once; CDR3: CSASPRGGMNTEAFF; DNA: TGCAGTGCTAGTCCCAGGGGTGGGATGAACACTGAAGCTTTCTTT
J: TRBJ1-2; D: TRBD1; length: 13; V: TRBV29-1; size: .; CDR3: CSALREGAGGYTF; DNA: TGCAGCGCCCTAAGAGAGGGGGCGGGAGGCTACACCTTC
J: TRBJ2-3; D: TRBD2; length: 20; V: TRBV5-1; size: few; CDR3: CASSLPSASGGAGGTDTQYF; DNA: TGCGCCAGCAGCTTGCCCTCGGCTAGCGGGGGCGCAGGGGGCACAGATACGCAGTATTTT
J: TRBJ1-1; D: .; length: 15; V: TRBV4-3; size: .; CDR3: CASSQDGRGGTEAFF; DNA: TGCGCCAGCAGCCAAGATGGGAGGGGGGGCACTGAAGCTTTCTTT
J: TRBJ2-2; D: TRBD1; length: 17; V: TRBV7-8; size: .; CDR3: CASSSQGQLKFAGELFF; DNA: TGTGCCAGCAGCTCCCAGGGACAGCTAAAGTTTGCCGGGGAGCTGTTTTTT